This T cell receptor (beta chain) was observed in a study of CD8 T cells in ankylosing spondylitis. The table lists this clonotype with many counts. TCRdb reprocessed the 5' RACE reads with MiXCR, giving one entry per CDR3 protein. This sample has 150,000 to 200,000 distinct CDR3 sequences, with about 32% found just once. The specimen sequenced was synovial fluid, either unsorted or a sorted T cell fraction (not recorded which). This receptor was obtained from a male donor with ankylosing spondylitis.

This CDR3 is CSALIDATYGYTF. The CDR3 DNA follows: TGCAGTGCTTTGATAGACGCAACCTATGGCTACACCTTC. V and J are TRBV20-1 and TRBJ1-2; no reliable D call. The germline V gene has CDR1 DFQATT and CDR2 SNEGSKA (reference sequence). The V gene lost 5 bases and the J gene lost 4 bases, with 14 bases spanning the gap. The CDR3 is made up of 13 amino acids.